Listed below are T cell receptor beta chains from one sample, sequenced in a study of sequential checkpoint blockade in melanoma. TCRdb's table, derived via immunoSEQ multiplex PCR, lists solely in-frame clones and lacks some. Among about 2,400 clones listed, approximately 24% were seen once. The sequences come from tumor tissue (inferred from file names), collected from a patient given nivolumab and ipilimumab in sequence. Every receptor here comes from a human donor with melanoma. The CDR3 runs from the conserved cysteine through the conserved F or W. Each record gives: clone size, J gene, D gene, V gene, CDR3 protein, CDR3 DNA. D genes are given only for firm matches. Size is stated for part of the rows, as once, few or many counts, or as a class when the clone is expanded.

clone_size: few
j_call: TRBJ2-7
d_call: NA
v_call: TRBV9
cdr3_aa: CASSEDGLSYEQYF
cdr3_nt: TGTGCCAGCAGCGAGGACGGACTCTCCTACGAGCAGTACTTC

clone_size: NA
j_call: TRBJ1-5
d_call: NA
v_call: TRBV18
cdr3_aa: CASSDGLNQPQHF
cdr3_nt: TGTGCCAGCTCAGACGGTTTAAATCAGCCCCAGCATTTT

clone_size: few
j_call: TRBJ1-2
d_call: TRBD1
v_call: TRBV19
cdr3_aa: CASDPGQGHVNYGYTF
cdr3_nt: TGTGCCAGTGATCCGGGACAGGGCCACGTCAACTATGGCTACACCTTC

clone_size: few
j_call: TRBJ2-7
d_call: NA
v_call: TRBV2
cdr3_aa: CASSKTRTYEQYF
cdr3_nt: TGTGCCAGCAGTAAGACTAGGACCTACGAGCAGTACTTC

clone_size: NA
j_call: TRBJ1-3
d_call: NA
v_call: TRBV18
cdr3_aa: CASSSGGETIYF
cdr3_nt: TGTGCCAGCTCATCGGGCGGGGAGACCATATATTTT

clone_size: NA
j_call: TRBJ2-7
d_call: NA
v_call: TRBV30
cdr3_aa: CAWTVSDGYEQYF
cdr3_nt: TGTGCCTGGACAGTCTCCGATGGCTACGAGCAGTACTTC

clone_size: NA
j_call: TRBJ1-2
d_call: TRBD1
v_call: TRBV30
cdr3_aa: CARTGGNYGYTF
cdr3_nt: TGTGCCAGGACAGGGGGGAACTATGGCTACACCTTC

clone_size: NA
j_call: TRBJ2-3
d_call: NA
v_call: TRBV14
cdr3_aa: CASSQSGTLTDTQYF
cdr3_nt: TGTGCCAGCAGCCAATCCGGGACTCTCACAGATACGCAGTATTTT

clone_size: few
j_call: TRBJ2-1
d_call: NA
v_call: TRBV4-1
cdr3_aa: CASSQGAYNEQFF
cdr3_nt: TGCGCCAGCAGCCAAGGGGCCTACAATGAGCAGTTCTTC

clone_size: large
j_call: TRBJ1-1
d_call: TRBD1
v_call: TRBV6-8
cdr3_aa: CASSPTGGNTEAFF
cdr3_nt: TGTGCCAGCAGTCCCACAGGGGGTAACACTGAAGCTTTCTTT

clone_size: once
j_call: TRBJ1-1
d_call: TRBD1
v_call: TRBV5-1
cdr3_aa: CASSLGLAGGTEAFF
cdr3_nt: TGCGCCAGCAGCTTGGGTTTGGCAGGGGGCACTGAAGCTTTCTTT

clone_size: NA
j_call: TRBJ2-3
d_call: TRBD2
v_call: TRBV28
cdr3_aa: CASSLIAGGSTDTQYF
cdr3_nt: TGTGCCAGCAGTTTAATAGCGGGGGGGAGCACAGATACGCAGTATTTT

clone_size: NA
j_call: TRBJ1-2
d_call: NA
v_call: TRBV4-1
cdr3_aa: CASARFPLYGYTF
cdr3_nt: TGCGCCAGCGCCCGATTCCCCCTCTATGGCTACACCTTC

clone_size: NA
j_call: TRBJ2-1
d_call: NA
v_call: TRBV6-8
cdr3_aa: CASSYVTSFDEQFF
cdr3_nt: TGTGCCAGCAGTTACGTGACTAGTTTCGATGAGCAGTTCTTC

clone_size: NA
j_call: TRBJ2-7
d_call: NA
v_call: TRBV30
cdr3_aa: CAWRKVSSYEQYF
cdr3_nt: TGTGCCTGGAGAAAGGTGAGCTCCTACGAGCAGTACTTC

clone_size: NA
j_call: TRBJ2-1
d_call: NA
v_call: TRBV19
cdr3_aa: CASSIPGIYNEQFF
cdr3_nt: TGTGCCAGTAGTATCCCGGGCATCTACAATGAGCAGTTCTTC

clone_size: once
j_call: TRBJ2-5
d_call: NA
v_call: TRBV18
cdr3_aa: CASSPGTLQETQYF
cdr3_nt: TGTGCCAGCTCACCCGGGACTCTCCAAGAGACCCAGTACTTC

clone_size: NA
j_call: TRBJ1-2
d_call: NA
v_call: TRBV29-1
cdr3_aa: CSVEPGVGGTYGYTF
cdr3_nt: TGCAGCGTTGAGCCGGGGGTGGGAGGGACCTATGGCTACACCTTC

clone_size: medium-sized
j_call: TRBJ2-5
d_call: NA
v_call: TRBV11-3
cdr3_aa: CASSFAMGRAETQYF
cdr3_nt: TGTGCCAGCAGCTTTGCTATGGGCCGGGCAGAGACCCAGTACTTC

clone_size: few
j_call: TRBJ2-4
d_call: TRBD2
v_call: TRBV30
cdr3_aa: CAWSRDQIAGGTKNIQYF
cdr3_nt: TGTGCCTGGAGTCGGGACCAGATAGCGGGGGGGACCAAAAACATTCAGTACTTC

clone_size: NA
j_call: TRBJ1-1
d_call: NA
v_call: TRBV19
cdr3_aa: CAIHGSGTEAFF
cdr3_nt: TGTGCCATCCACGGAAGTGGCACTGAAGCTTTCTTT

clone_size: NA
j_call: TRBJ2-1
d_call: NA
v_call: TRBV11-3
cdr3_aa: CASSSEIVGVLNEQFF
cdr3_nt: TGTGCCAGCAGCTCCGAGATCGTTGGGGTTTTGAATGAGCAGTTCTTC

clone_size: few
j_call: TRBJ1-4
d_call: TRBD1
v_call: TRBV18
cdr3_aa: CASSGGQGMNEKLFF
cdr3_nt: TGTGCCAGCTCAGGAGGACAGGGGATGAATGAAAAACTGTTTTTT

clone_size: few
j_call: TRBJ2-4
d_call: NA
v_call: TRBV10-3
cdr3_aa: CAISEGEPKNIQYF
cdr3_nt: TGTGCCATCAGTGAGGGGGAACCCAAAAACATTCAGTACTTC

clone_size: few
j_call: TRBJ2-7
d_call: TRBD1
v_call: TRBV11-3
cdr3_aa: CASRGQGGSGEQYF
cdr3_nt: TGTGCCAGCAGAGGACAGGGGGGATCGGGCGAGCAGTACTTC

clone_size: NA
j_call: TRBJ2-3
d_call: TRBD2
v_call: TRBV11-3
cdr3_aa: CASSLEGRGTDTQYF
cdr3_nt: TGTGCCAGCAGCTTAGAGGGGAGGGGCACAGATACGCAGTATTTT

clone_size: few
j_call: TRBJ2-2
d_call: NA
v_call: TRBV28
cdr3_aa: CASSLSNTGELFF
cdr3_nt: TGTGCCAGCAGTCTTTCGAACACCGGGGAGCTGTTTTTT

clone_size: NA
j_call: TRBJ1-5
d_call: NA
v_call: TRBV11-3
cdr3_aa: CASSLGAGDASGQPQHF
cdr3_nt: TGTGCCAGCAGCTTAGGGGCAGGGGACGCTTCCGGTCAGCCCCAGCATTTT

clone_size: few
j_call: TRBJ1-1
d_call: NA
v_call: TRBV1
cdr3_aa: CASSHGTGGTEAFF
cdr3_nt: TGCGCCAGCAGCCATGGGACAGGGGGCACTGAAGCTTTCTTT

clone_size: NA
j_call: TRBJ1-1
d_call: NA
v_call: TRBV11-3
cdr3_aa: CASSLGRGVDEAFF
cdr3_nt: TGTGCCAGCAGCTTAGGGCGGGGGGTCGATGAAGCTTTCTTT

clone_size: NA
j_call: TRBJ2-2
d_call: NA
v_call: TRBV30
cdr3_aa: CAWNTRRASDNTGELFF
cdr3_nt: TGTGCCTGGAATACCCGTAGGGCTAGCGATAACACCGGGGAGCTGTTTTTT

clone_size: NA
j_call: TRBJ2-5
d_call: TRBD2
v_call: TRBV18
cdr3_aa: CASSPLAGGGQETQYF
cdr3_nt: TGTGCCAGCTCACCCCTAGCGGGGGGGGGACAAGAGACCCAGTACTTC

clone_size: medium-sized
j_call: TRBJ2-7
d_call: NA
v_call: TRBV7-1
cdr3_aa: CASSGSSSYEQYF
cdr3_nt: TGTGCCAGCAGCGGCTCGAGCTCCTACGAGCAGTACTTC

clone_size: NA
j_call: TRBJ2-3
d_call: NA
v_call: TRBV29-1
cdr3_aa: CSVDTIVRQGTDTQYF
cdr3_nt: TGCAGCGTTGACACTATCGTTAGACAGGGCACAGATACGCAGTATTTT

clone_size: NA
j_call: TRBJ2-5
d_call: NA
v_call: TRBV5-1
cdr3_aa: CASSRVSGADQETQYF
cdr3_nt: TGCGCCAGCAGCCGAGTGTCGGGAGCGGACCAAGAGACCCAGTACTTC

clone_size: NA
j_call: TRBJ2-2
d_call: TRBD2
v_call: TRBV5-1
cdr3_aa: CASSGLSGGNTGELFF
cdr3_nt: TGCGCCAGCAGCGGACTTAGCGGGGGGAACACCGGGGAGCTGTTTTTT

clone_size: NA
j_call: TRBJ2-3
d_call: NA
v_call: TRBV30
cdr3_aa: CAWSVVDTQYF
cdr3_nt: TGTGCCTGGAGTGTAGTGGATACGCAGTATTTT

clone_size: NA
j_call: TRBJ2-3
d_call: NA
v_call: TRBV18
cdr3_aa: CASSPLGEATQYF
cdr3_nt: TGTGCCAGCTCACCGTTGGGAGAGGCTACGCAGTATTTT

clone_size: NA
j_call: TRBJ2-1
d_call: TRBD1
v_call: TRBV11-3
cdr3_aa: CASSRGTGANEQFF
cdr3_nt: TGTGCCAGCAGCCGAGGGACAGGGGCTAATGAGCAGTTCTTC

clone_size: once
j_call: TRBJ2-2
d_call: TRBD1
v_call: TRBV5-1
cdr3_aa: CASSTQGAGGELFF
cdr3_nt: TGCGCCAGCAGCACTCAGGGGGCCGGCGGGGAGCTGTTTTTT

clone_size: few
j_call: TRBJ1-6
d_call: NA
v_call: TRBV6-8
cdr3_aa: CASSAGRAASPLHF
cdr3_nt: TGTGCCAGCAGTGCCGGGAGGGCTGCTTCACCCCTCCACTTT

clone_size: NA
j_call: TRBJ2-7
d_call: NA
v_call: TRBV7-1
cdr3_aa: CASSLATNYEQYF
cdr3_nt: TGTGCCAGCAGCTTAGCTACCAACTACGAGCAGTACTTC

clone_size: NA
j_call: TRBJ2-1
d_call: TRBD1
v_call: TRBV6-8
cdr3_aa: CASSEGTGGNEQFF
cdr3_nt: TGTGCCAGCAGTGAGGGGACAGGGGGCAATGAGCAGTTCTTC

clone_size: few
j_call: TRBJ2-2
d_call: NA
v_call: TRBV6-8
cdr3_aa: CASSYRAANTGELFF
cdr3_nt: TGTGCCAGCAGTTACAGGGCCGCGAACACCGGGGAGCTGTTTTTT

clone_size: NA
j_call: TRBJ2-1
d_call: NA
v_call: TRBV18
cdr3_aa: CASSPQPGGPRGDNEQFF
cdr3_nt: TGTGCCAGCTCACCACAGCCGGGGGGCCCCCGGGGGGACAATGAGCAGTTCTTC

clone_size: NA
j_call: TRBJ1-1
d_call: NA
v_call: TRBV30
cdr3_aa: CAWTRGRANTEAFF
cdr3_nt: TGTGCCTGGACCAGGGGAAGGGCGAACACTGAAGCTTTCTTT

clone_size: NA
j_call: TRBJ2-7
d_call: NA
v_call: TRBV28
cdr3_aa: CASSQTYYEQYF
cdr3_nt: TGTGCCAGCAGCCAAACCTACTACGAGCAGTACTTC

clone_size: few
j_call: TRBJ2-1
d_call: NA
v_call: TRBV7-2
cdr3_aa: CASSNHRDNEQFF
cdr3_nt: TGTGCCAGCAGCAACCACCGGGACAATGAGCAGTTCTTC

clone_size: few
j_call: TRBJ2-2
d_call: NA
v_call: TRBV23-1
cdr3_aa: CASSQAVRGGELFF
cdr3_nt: TGCGCCAGCAGCCAAGCGGTTCGGGGCGGGGAGCTGTTTTTT

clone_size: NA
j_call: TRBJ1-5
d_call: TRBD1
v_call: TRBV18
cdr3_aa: CASSLPSNRGRQPQHF
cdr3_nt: TGTGCCAGCTCACTCCCATCAAACAGGGGGCGTCAGCCCCAGCATTTT

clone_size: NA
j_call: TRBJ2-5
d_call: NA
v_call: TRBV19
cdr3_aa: CASSKARYQETQYF
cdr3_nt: TGTGCCAGTAGTAAGGCCAGATACCAAGAGACCCAGTACTTC

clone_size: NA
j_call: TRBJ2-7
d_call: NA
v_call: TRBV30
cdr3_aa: CAWNSGAEQYF
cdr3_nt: TGTGCCTGGAACTCAGGGGCCGAGCAGTACTTC

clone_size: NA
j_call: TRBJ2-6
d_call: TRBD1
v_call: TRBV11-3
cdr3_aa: CASSRVRTGSRSGANVLTF
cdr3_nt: TGTGCCAGCAGCCGAGTCCGGACAGGGAGTCGCTCTGGGGCCAACGTCCTGACTTTC

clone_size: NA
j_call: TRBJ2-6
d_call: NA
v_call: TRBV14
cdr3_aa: CASSQGSSGANVLTF
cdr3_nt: TGTGCCAGCAGCCAGGGAAGTTCTGGGGCCAACGTCCTGACTTTC

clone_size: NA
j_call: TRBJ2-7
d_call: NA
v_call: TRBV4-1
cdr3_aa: CASSHSAYYEQYF
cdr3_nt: TGCGCCAGCAGCCATTCGGCATATTATGAGCAGTACTTC

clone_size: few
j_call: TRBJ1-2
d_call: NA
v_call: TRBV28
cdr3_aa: CASSPTENRGYTF
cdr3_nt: TGTGCCAGCAGTCCGACCGAAAATCGGGGCTACACCTTC

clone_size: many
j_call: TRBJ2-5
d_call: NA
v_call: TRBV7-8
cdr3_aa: CASSLGGNQETQYF
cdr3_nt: TGTGCCAGCAGCTTAGGGGGGAACCAAGAGACCCAGTACTTC